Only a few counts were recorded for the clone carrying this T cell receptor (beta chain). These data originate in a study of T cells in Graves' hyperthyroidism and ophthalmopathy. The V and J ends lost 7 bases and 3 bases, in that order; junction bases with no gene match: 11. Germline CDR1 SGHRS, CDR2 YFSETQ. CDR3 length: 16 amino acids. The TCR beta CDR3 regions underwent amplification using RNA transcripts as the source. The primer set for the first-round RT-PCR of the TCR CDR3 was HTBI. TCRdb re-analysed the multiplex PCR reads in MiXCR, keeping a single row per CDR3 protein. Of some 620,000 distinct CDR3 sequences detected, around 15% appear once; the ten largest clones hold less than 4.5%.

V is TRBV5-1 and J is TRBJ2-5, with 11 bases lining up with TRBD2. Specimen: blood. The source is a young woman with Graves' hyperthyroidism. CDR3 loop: CASPYQLAGVEETQYF. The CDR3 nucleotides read TGCGCCAGCCCCTACCAACTAGCGGGAGTTGAAGAGACCCAGTACTTC.